What follows are 8 T cell receptor beta chains derived from one specimen sequenced in a study of shared T cell receptors in the human thymus. Repertoires were generated with immunoSEQ multiplex PCR, while TCRdb's copy carries only in-frame clones and drops some. The table includes under 700,000 clones, around 78% detected once. These data were likewise used in another study, on human thymus T cells.

The sample taken for sequencing was thymocytes. The receptors derive from a boy younger than two with a congenital heart defect.

On this clone itself: Different DNA sequences within this sample yield the same CDR3. The CDR3 sequence is CASSPGQGAYEQYF. The CDR3 nucleotides are TGTGCCAGTAGCCCCGGACAGGGGGCCTACGAGCAGTACTTC. This rearrangement joins TRBV19 to TRBJ2-7; 10 nucleotides align to TRBD1. This CDR3 has 14 amino acids. V lost 6 bases and J lost 2; bases outside the gene matches: 4. CDR1 LNHDA and CDR2 SQIVND come from the germline V gene (reference sequence). The full variable domain, completed using reference TRBV19 and TRBJ2-7, is DGGITQSPKYLFRKEGQNVTLSCEQNLNHDAMYWYRQDPGQGLRLIYYSQIVNDFQKGDIAEGYSVSREKKESFPLTVTSAQKNPTAFYLCASSPGQGAYEQYFGPGTRLTVT.

The gene calls are TRBV4-2 and TRBJ2-2; weak D call: TRBD2 (6 bases). Germline CDR1 is LGHNA and CDR2 is YNFKEQ. The CDR3 loop spans 17 amino acids. Trimming left V 0 bases short and J 3 bases short, with 14 bases between. The CDR3 is CASSQDWAGKDTGELFF. The CDR3 nucleotides read TGTGCCAGCAGCCAAGACTGGGCGGGAAAGGACACCGGGGAGCTGTTTTTT.

The chain employs TRBV20-1 and TRBJ1-1; D is unresolved. The CDR3 runs to 11 residues. Germline V gives CDR1 DFQATT, CDR2 SNEGSKA (reference sequence). The CDR3 reads CRVEGNTEAFF. The DNA for the CDR3 is TGCAGGGTGGAGGGAAACACTGAAGCTTTCTTT.

This sequence joins TRBV11-2 and TRBJ2-7, with TRBD1 identical over 10 bases. Germline trimming cut 1 base from V and 3 bases from J; bases unmatched to any gene: 9. The germline V gene has CDR1 SGHAT and CDR2 FQNNGV. CDR3 size: 17 residues. The CDR3 loop is CASSLGIRDRGVYEQYF. In DNA form, the CDR3 reads TGTGCCAGCAGCTTAGGCATCCGGGACAGGGGCGTCTACGAGCAGTACTTC.

This clone has only a few counts. This chain connects TRBV30 to TRBJ1-4, with D perhaps matching TRBD1 (5 bases). Germline V gene lookup returns CDR1 GTSNPN and CDR2 SVGIG (reference sequence). CDR3 length: 13 residues. V was trimmed by 3 bases and J by 5 bases, leaving 10 bases between them. CDR3 amino acids: CAWRGRTNEKLFF. CDR3 coding DNA: TGTGCCTGGAGGGGCAGGACAAATGAAAAACTGTTTTTT. Based on the CDR3 plus reference TRBV30 and TRBJ1-4, the full variable domain is SQTIHQWPATLVQPVGSPLSLECTVEGTSNPNLYWYRQAAGRGLQLLFYSVGIGQISSEVPQNLSASRPQDRQFILSSKKLLLSDSGFYLCAWRGRTNEKLFFGSGTQLSVL.

This clone was counted between two and nine times. The genes are TRBV15 and TRBJ2-3; 11 bases are a match to TRBD2. The germline V gene encodes CDR1 LNHNV and CDR2 YYDKDF (reference sequence). This CDR3 is built from 15 residues. V was pared by 8 bases and J by 5 bases, with 9 bases of the junction left unmatched. In nucleotides, the CDR3 is TGTGCCACCTCCCGACCTACTAGCGGGGGAGATACGCAGTATTTT. Encoded protein: CATSRPTSGGDTQYF.

The rearrangement links TRBV27 to TRBJ1-1; a weak D match, TRBD1 (5 bases). The CDR3 length is 13 residues. The germline gives CDR1 MNHEY, CDR2 SMNVEV (reference sequence). V was shortened by 6 bases and J by 1 base, with 9 bases between the two germline ends. The DNA of the CDR3 is TGTGCCAGCAGGCAGACAGCGAACACTGAAGCTTTCTTT. This codes for CASRQTANTEAFF.

As regards this clone: The junction differs from germline at one of its ends, possibly a read error. The rearrangement uses TRBV30 and TRBJ1-6; perhaps TRBD1 as D (6 bases). Germline V gene sequence: CDR1 GTSNPN, CDR2 SVGIG (reference sequence). This CDR3 is 20 amino acids long. CDR3: CAWRLLTDSVSGSYNSPLHF. The CDR3 coding sequence is TGTGCCTGGAGGTTACTCACGGACAGCGTCTCAGGCTCCTATAATTCCCCCCTCCACTTT.